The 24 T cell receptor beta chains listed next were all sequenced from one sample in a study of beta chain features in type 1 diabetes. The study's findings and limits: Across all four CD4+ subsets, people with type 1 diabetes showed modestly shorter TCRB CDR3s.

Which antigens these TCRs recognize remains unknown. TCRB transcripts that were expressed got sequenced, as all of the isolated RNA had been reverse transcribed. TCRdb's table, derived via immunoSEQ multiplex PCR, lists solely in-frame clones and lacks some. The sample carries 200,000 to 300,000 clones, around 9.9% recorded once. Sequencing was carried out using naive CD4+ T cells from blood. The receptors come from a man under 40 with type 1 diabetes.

For the CDR3, the DNA is TGTGCCAGCAGCTTAGGAGACGGGTTCTACGAGCAGTACTTC. It specifies CASSLGDGFYEQYF. The V and J genes are TRBV7-2 and TRBJ2-7; D unclear. The CDR3 sequence is 14 residues long. Germline assignment: CDR1 SGHTA and CDR2 FQGNSA. Trimming left V 1 base short and J 3 bases short, with 10 bases between.

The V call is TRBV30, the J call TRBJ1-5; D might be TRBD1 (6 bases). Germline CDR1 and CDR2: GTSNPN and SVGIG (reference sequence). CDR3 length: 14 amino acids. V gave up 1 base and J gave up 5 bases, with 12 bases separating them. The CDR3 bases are TGTGCCTGGAGTGGCACAGGGTTATATCAGCCCCAGCATTTT. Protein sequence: CAWSGTGLYQPQHF.

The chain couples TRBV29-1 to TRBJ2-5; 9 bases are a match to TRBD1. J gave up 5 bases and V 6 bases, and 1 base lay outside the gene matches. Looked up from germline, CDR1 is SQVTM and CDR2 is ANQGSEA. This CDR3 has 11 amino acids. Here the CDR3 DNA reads TGCAGCGTCGGACAGGGGGAGACCCAGTACTTC. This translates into CSVGQGETQYF.

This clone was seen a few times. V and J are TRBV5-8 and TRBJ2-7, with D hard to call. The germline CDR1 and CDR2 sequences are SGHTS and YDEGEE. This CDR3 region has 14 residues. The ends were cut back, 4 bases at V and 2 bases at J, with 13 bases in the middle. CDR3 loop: CASSGEGPAYEQYF. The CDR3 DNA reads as TGTGCCAGCAGCGGAGAAGGCCCAGCCTACGAGCAGTACTTC.

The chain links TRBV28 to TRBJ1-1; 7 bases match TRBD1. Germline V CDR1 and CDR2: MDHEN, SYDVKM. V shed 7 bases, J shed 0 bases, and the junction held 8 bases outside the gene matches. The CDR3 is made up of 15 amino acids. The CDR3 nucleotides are TGTGCCAGCACCGATTCGGGACAGCTGAACACTGAAGCTTTCTTT. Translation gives CASTDSGQLNTEAFF.

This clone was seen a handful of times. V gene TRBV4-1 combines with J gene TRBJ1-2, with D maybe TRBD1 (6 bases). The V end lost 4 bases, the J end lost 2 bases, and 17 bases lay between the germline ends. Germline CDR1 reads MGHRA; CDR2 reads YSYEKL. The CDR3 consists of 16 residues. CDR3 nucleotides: TGCGCCAGCAGCCGCCAGATCGCAGGGGCCAACTATGGCTACACCTTC. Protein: CASSRQIAGANYGYTF.

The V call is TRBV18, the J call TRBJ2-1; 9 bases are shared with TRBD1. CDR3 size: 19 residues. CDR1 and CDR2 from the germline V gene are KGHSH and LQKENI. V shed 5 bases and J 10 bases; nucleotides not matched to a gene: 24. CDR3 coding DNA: TGTGCCAGCTCATCAGTCTCCCTCGGTACGGGACAGGGCCTTCGAGAGCAGTTCTTC. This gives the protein CASSSVSLGTGQGLREQFF. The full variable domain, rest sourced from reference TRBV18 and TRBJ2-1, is NAGVMQNPRHLVRRRGQEARLRCSPMKGHSHVYWYRQLPEEGLKFMVYLQKENIIDESGMPKERFSAEFPKEGPSILRIQQVVRGDSAAYFCASSSVSLGTGQGLREQFFGPGTRLTVL.

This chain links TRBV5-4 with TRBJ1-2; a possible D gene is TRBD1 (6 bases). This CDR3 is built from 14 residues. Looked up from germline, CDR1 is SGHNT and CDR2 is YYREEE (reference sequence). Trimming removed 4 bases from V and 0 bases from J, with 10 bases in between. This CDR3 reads CASSLQGTNYGYTF. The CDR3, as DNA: TGTGCCAGCAGCCTCCAGGGGACTAACTATGGCTACACCTTC.

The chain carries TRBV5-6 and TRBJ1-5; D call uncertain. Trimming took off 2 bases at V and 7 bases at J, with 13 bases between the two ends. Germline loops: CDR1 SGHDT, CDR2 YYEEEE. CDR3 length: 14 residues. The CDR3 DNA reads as TGTGCCAGCAGCTTATTCTCCGCTAGGCAGCCCCAGCATTTT. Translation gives CASSLFSARQPQHF.

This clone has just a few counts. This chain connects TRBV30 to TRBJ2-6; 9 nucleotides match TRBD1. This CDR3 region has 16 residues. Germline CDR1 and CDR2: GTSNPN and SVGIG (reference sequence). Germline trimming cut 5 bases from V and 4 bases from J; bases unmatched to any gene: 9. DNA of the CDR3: TGTGCCTGGCGCCCGCAACAGGGGGCGGGGGCCAACGTCCTGACTTTC. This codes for CAWRPQQGAGANVLTF.

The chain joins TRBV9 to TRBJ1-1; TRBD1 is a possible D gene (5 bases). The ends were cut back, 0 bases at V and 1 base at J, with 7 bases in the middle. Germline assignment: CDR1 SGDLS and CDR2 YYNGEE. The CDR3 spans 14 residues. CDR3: CASSVVGENTEAFF. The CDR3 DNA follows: TGTGCCAGCAGCGTAGTAGGGGAGAACACTGAAGCTTTCTTT.

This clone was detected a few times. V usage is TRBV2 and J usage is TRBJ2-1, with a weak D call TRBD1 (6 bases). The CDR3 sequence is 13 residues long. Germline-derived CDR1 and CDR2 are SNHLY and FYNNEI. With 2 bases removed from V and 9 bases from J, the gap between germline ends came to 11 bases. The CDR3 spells CASSENTGTEQFF. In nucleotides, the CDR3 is TGTGCCAGCAGTGAAAATACAGGGACTGAGCAGTTCTTC.

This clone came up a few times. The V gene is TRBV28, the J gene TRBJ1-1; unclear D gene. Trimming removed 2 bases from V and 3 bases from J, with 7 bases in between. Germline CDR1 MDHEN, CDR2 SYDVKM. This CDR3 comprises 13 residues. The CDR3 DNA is TGTGCCAGCAGTTTAATGAGCTACACTGAAGCTTTCTTT. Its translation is CASSLMSYTEAFF.

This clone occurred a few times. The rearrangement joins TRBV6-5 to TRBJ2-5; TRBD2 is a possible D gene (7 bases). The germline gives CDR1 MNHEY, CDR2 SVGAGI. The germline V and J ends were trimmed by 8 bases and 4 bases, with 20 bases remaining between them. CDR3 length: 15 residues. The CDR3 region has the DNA TGTGCCAGCCTGGATCTCCGGGGGGCAGGAGAGACCCAGTACTTC. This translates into CASLDLRGAGETQYF.

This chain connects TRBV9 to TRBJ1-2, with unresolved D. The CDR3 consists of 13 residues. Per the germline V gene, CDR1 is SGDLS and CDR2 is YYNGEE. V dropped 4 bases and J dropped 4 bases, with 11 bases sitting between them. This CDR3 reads CASSSPLGYGYTF. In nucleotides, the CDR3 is TGTGCCAGCAGCTCCCCTCTCGGCTATGGCTACACCTTC.

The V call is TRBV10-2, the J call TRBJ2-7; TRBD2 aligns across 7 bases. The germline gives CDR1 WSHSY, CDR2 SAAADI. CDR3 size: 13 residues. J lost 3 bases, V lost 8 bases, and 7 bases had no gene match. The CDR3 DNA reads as TGCGCCAGCGCCAGCGGGGCGCACTACGAGCAGTACTTC. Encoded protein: CASASGAHYEQYF.

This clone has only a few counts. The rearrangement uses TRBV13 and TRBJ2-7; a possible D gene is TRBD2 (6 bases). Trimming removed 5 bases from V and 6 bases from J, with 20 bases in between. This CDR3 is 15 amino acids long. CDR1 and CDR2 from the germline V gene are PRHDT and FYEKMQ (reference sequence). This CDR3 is CASSLLQAGPREQYF. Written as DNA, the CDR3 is TGTGCCAGCAGCCTCCTTCAGGCGGGGCCACGCGAGCAGTACTTC.

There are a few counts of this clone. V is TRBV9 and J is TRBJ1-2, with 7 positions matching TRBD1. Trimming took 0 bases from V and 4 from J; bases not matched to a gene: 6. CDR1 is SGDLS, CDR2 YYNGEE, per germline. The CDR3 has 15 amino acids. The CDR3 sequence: CASSVDGGQVYGYTF. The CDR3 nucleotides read TGTGCCAGCAGCGTAGACGGAGGACAGGTCTATGGCTACACCTTC. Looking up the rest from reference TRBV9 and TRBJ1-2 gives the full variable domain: DSGVTQTPKHLITATGQRVTLRCSPRSGDLSVYWYQQSLDQGLQFLIQYYNGEERAKGNILERFSAQQFPDLHSELNLSSLELGDSALYFCASSVDGGQVYGYTFGSGTRLTVV.

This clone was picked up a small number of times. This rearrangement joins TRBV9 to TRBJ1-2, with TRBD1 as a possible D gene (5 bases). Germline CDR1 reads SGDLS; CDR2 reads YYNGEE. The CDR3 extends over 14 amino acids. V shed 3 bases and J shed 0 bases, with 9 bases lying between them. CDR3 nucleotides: TGTGCCAGCAGCGCCAGGGATTCTAACTATGGCTACACCTTC. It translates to CASSARDSNYGYTF.

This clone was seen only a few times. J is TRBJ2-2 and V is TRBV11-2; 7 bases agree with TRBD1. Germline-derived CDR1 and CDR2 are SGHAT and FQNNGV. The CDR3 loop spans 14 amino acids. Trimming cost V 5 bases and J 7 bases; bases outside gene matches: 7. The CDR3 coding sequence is TGTGCCAGCAGCCCCGACAGGGTCGGCGGGGAGCTGTTTTTT. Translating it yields CASSPDRVGGELFF.

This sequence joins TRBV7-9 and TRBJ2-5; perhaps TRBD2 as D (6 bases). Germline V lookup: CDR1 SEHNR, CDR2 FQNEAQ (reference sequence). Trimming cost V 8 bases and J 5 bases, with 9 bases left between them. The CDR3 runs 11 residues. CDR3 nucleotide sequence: TGTGCCAGCGGGGCGGGGGAGACCCAGTACTTC. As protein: CASGAGETQYF.

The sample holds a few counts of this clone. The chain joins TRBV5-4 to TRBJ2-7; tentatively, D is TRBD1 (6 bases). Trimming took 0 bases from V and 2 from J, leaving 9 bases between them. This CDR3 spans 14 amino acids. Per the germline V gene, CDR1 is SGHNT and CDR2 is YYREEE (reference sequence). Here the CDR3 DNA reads TGTGCCAGCAGCTTGGCGACAGGAACCTACGAGCAGTACTTC. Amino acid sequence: CASSLATGTYEQYF.

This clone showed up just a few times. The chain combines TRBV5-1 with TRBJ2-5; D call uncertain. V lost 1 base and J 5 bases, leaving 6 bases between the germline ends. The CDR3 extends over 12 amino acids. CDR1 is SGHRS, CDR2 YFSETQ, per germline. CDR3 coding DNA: TGCGCCAGCAGCTTGACTCCCGAGACCCAGTACTTC. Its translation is CASSLTPETQYF. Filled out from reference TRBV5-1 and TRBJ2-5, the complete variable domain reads KAGVTQTPRYLIKTRGQQVTLSCSPISGHRSVSWYQQTPGQGLQFLFEYFSETQRNKGNFPGRFSGRQFSNSRSEMNVSTLELGDSALYLCASSLTPETQYFGPGTRLLVL.

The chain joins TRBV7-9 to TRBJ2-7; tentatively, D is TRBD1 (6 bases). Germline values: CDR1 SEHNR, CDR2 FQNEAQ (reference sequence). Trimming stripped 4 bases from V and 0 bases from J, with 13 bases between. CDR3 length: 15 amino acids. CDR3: CASSYRDAPSYEQYF. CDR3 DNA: TGTGCCAGCAGCTACAGGGACGCCCCCTCCTACGAGCAGTACTTC.